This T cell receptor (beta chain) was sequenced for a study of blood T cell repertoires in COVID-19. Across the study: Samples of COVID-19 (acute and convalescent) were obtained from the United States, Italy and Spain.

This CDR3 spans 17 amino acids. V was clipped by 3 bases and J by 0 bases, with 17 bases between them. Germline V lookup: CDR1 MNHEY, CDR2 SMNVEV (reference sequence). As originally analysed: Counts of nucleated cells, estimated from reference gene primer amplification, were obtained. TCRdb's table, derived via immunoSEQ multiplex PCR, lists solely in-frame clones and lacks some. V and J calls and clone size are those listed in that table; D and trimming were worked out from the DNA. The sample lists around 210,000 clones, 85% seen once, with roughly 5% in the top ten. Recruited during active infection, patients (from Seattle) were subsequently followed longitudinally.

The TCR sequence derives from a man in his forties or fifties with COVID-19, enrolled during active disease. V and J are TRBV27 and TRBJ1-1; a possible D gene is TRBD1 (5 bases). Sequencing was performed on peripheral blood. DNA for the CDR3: TGTGCCAGCAGTTTCTATCCGGCGGGGGGGGTGAACACTGAAGCTTTCTTT. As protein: CASSFYPAGGVNTEAFF.